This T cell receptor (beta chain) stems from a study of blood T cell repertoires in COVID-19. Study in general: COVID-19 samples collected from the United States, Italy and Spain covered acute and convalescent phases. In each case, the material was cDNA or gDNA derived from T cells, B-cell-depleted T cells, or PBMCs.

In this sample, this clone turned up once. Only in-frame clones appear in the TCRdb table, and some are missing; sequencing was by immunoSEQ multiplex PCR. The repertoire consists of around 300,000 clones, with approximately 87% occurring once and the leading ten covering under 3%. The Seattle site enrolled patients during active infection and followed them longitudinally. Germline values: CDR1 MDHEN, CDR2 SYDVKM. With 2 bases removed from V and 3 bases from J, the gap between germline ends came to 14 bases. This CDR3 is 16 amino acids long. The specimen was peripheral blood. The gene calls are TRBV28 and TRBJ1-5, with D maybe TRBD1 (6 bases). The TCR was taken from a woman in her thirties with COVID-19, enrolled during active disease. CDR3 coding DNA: TGTGCCAGCAGTTTACGAATCTCAGGGGCCAATCAGCCCCAGCATTTT. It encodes CASSLRISGANQPQHF.